This is a list of T cell receptor beta chains from one sample in a study of T cell repertoires in cytomegalovirus infection. These receptors have no known antigen. TCRdb re-derived calls from the reads in MiXCR, one entry per CDR3 protein. The sample has about 52,000 distinct CDR3 sequences, around 20% seen once. The source was CD8+ T cells from cultured PBMCs, collected from culture after CMV antigen stimulation. These receptors were obtained from a human donor in good health (CMV status not recorded). Some clones in this sample may be carry-over from other donors' samples. The CDR3 runs from the conserved cysteine through the conserved F or W. D genes are given only for firm matches. Clone size is shown for a subset of rows, as once, few, many or a class of expanded clone.

J gene: TRBJ2-3
clone size: -
D gene: TRBD1
V gene: TRBV19
CDR3 protein: CASTRTGGDADTQYF
CDR3 DNA: TGTGCCAGTACCCGGACAGGGGGCGATGCAGATACGCAGTATTTT

J gene: TRBJ1-4
clone size: -
D gene: TRBD1
V gene: TRBV20-1
CDR3 protein: CSASEGQGGAELFF
CDR3 DNA: TGCAGTGCCTCGGAGGGGCAGGGGGGTGCGGAACTGTTTTTT

J gene: TRBJ2-7
clone size: few
D gene: TRBD1
V gene: TRBV2
CDR3 protein: CASAGQGAYEQYF
CDR3 DNA: TGTGCCAGCGCGGGACAGGGGGCCTACGAGCAGTACTTC

J gene: TRBJ1-5
clone size: once
D gene: TRBD1
V gene: TRBV7-2
CDR3 protein: CASSLSDRRDQPQHF
CDR3 DNA: TGTGCCAGCAGCCTCTCGGACAGGAGGGATCAGCCCCAGCATTTT

J gene: TRBJ1-1
clone size: medium-sized
D gene: -
V gene: TRBV6-2/TRBV6-3
CDR3 protein: CASSYGRTEAFF
CDR3 DNA: TGTGCCAGCAGTTACGGGAGAACTGAAGCTTTCTTT

J gene: TRBJ1-1
clone size: many
D gene: -
V gene: TRBV7-6
CDR3 protein: CASSPSGTQAFF
CDR3 DNA: TGTGCCAGCAGCCCTTCGGGCACCCAAGCTTTCTTT

J gene: TRBJ1-1
clone size: -
D gene: TRBD1
V gene: TRBV20-1
CDR3 protein: CSARGGQDTEAFF
CDR3 DNA: TGCAGTGCTAGGGGGGGACAGGACACTGAAGCTTTCTTT

J gene: TRBJ2-2
clone size: many
D gene: -
V gene: TRBV7-2
CDR3 protein: CASSSQTASNTGELFF
CDR3 DNA: TGTGCCAGCAGCTCACAGACAGCCTCGAACACCGGGGAGCTGTTTTTT

J gene: TRBJ1-1
clone size: -
D gene: -
V gene: TRBV27
CDR3 protein: CASSFGGGNAEAFF
CDR3 DNA: TGTGCCAGCAGTTTTGGGGGGGGTAACGCTGAAGCTTTCTTT

J gene: TRBJ1-3
clone size: few
D gene: -
V gene: TRBV7-6
CDR3 protein: CASSRVLGNTIYF
CDR3 DNA: TGTGCCAGCAGCCGGGTCCTTGGAAACACCATATATTTT

J gene: TRBJ2-1
clone size: medium-sized
D gene: -
V gene: TRBV7-8
CDR3 protein: CASSHAGAHEQFF
CDR3 DNA: TGTGCCAGCAGCCACGCCGGGGCCCATGAGCAGTTCTTC

J gene: TRBJ1-4
clone size: -
D gene: TRBD1
V gene: TRBV5-1
CDR3 protein: CASSPRRQGANEKLFF
CDR3 DNA: TGCGCCAGCAGCCCGAGAAGACAGGGGGCCAACGAAAAACTGTTTTTT

J gene: TRBJ1-1
clone size: -
D gene: TRBD1
V gene: TRBV29-1
CDR3 protein: CSVTGTESMNTEAFF
CDR3 DNA: TGCAGCGTCACCGGGACAGAGTCAATGAACACTGAAGCTTTCTTT

J gene: TRBJ1-4
clone size: -
D gene: -
V gene: TRBV10-3
CDR3 protein: CAISDIYANEKLFF
CDR3 DNA: TGTGCCATCAGTGACATATATGCTAATGAAAAACTGTTTTTT

J gene: TRBJ1-2
clone size: -
D gene: -
V gene: TRBV28
CDR3 protein: CASSFRGPNYGYTF
CDR3 DNA: TGTGCCAGCAGTTTCCGGGGTCCTAACTATGGCTACACCTTC

J gene: TRBJ1-3
clone size: -
D gene: TRBD1
V gene: TRBV7-2
CDR3 protein: CASSRGQGVYTIYF
CDR3 DNA: TGTGCCAGCAGCCGTGGACAGGGCGTTTACACCATATATTTT

J gene: TRBJ1-5
clone size: -
D gene: -
V gene: TRBV27
CDR3 protein: CASSLGGIYSNQPQHF
CDR3 DNA: TGTGCCAGCAGTTTAGGGGGGATTTATAGCAATCAGCCCCAGCATTTT

J gene: TRBJ1-1
clone size: few
D gene: -
V gene: TRBV4-1
CDR3 protein: CASSQVVEGPEAFF
CDR3 DNA: TGCGCCAGCAGCCAAGTAGTCGAGGGTCCTGAAGCTTTCTTT

J gene: TRBJ2-7
clone size: -
D gene: -
V gene: TRBV7-8
CDR3 protein: CASRRDRAYEQYF
CDR3 DNA: TGTGCCAGCAGACGGGACCGAGCCTACGAGCAGTACTTC

J gene: TRBJ2-5
clone size: -
D gene: -
V gene: TRBV19
CDR3 protein: CASSISGYQETQYF
CDR3 DNA: TGTGCCAGTAGTATTTCGGGGTACCAAGAGACCCAGTACTTC

J gene: TRBJ1-3
clone size: -
D gene: -
V gene: TRBV4-3
CDR3 protein: CASSLSGTAYNTIYF
CDR3 DNA: TGCGCCAGCAGCCTCTCCGGGACGGCCTATAACACCATATATTTT

J gene: TRBJ2-1
clone size: few
D gene: -
V gene: TRBV7-8
CDR3 protein: CASSRHIYNEQFF
CDR3 DNA: TGTGCCAGCAGCCGCCATATCTACAATGAGCAGTTCTTC

J gene: TRBJ1-1
clone size: -
D gene: -
V gene: TRBV4-3
CDR3 protein: CASSRTGDTEAFF
CDR3 DNA: TGCGCCAGCAGCCGTACAGGCGACACTGAAGCTTTCTTT

J gene: TRBJ1-3
clone size: few
D gene: -
V gene: TRBV6-5
CDR3 protein: CASSYSQGSGNTIYF
CDR3 DNA: TGTGCCAGCAGTTACTCCCAGGGCTCTGGAAACACCATATATTTT

J gene: TRBJ2-3
clone size: few
D gene: -
V gene: TRBV5-6
CDR3 protein: CASSQTVSGTDTQYF
CDR3 DNA: TGTGCCAGCAGCCAGACAGTATCAGGTACAGATACGCAGTATTTT

J gene: TRBJ2-3
clone size: few
D gene: -
V gene: TRBV12-3/TRBV12-4
CDR3 protein: CASSFLPGADTQYF
CDR3 DNA: TGTGCCAGCAGTTTTTTGCCAGGCGCAGATACGCAGTATTTT

J gene: TRBJ2-1
clone size: few
D gene: -
V gene: TRBV7-8
CDR3 protein: CASSYNQGVYNEQFF
CDR3 DNA: TGTGCCAGCAGCTATAACCAGGGTGTATACAATGAGCAGTTCTTC

J gene: TRBJ2-7
clone size: -
D gene: TRBD1
V gene: TRBV6-2/TRBV6-3
CDR3 protein: CASSPKYTGTGPLYEQYF
CDR3 DNA: TGTGCCAGCAGCCCAAAATACACCGGGACAGGCCCTCTCTACGAGCAGTACTTC

J gene: TRBJ2-4
clone size: many
D gene: -
V gene: TRBV7-9
CDR3 protein: CASSSPAAAIAKNIQYF
CDR3 DNA: TGTGCCAGCAGCTCCCCCGCGGCAGCGATAGCCAAAAACATTCAGTACTTC

J gene: TRBJ2-7
clone size: -
D gene: TRBD1
V gene: TRBV7-9
CDR3 protein: CASSLANRGIEQYF
CDR3 DNA: TGTGCCAGCAGCTTAGCGAACAGGGGTATCGAGCAGTACTTC

J gene: TRBJ1-5
clone size: many
D gene: -
V gene: TRBV7-8
CDR3 protein: CASSLTGTPYSNQPQHF
CDR3 DNA: TGTGCCAGCAGCTTAACGGGGACACCTTATAGCAATCAGCCCCAGCATTTT

J gene: TRBJ1-4
clone size: few
D gene: -
V gene: TRBV7-2
CDR3 protein: CASSPSGAGNEKLFF
CDR3 DNA: TGTGCCAGCAGCCCCAGCGGGGCAGGGAATGAAAAACTGTTTTTT

J gene: TRBJ2-1
clone size: many
D gene: TRBD1
V gene: TRBV7-2
CDR3 protein: CASSLRGPWDRTGNEQFF
CDR3 DNA: TGTGCCAGCAGCTTGAGGGGACCATGGGACAGAACCGGCAATGAGCAGTTCTTC

J gene: TRBJ2-7
clone size: -
D gene: TRBD2
V gene: TRBV6-5
CDR3 protein: CASSSLTVGLAGASYEQYF
CDR3 DNA: TGTGCCAGCAGTTCCCTAACCGTCGGACTAGCGGGGGCTTCCTACGAGCAGTACTTC

J gene: TRBJ2-1
clone size: few
D gene: -
V gene: TRBV7-9
CDR3 protein: CASSLLGPKVDEQFF
CDR3 DNA: TGTGCCAGCAGCTTATTGGGCCCGAAAGTCGATGAGCAGTTCTTC

J gene: TRBJ2-1
clone size: few
D gene: -
V gene: TRBV7-2
CDR3 protein: CADEDGGYNEQFF
CDR3 DNA: TGTGCCGATGAGGACGGCGGCTACAATGAGCAGTTCTTC

J gene: TRBJ1-5
clone size: -
D gene: TRBD1
V gene: TRBV27
CDR3 protein: CASSPDRGAQPQHF
CDR3 DNA: TGTGCCAGCAGTCCAGACAGGGGCGCTCAGCCCCAGCATTTT

J gene: TRBJ2-5
clone size: few
D gene: -
V gene: TRBV11-2
CDR3 protein: CASSSTPGLQETQYF
CDR3 DNA: TGTGCCAGCAGTTCCACCCCAGGCCTTCAAGAGACCCAGTACTTC

J gene: TRBJ1-2
clone size: -
D gene: -
V gene: TRBV7-9
CDR3 protein: CASSVSGDGYTF
CDR3 DNA: TGTGCCAGCAGCGTCTCAGGAGATGGCTACACCTTC

J gene: TRBJ1-4
clone size: few
D gene: -
V gene: TRBV15
CDR3 protein: CATSRSSGATNEKLFF
CDR3 DNA: TGTGCCACCAGCAGATCCTCAGGAGCAACTAATGAAAAACTGTTTTTT

J gene: TRBJ2-7
clone size: few
D gene: -
V gene: TRBV2
CDR3 protein: CASNTNSYEQYF
CDR3 DNA: TGTGCCAGCAACACCAATAGCTACGAGCAGTACTTC

J gene: TRBJ1-5
clone size: many
D gene: TRBD1
V gene: TRBV7-2
CDR3 protein: CASSLGQGNQPQHF
CDR3 DNA: TGTGCCAGCAGCTTAGGACAGGGAAATCAGCCCCAGCATTTT

J gene: TRBJ2-1
clone size: few
D gene: -
V gene: TRBV27
CDR3 protein: CASSLYTYNEQFF
CDR3 DNA: TGTGCCAGCAGTTTATACACTTACAATGAGCAGTTCTTC